A selection of T cell receptor beta chains follows, all from one sample in a study of patients and donors after allogeneic stem cell transplantation. TCRdb itself ran the RT-PCR reads through MiXCR, one entry per CDR3 protein. The sample yields tens of thousands of distinct CDR3 sequences, roughly 5.1% seen once. The material sequenced was blood, either unsorted or a sorted T cell fraction (not recorded which). The receptors shown here come from a human donor who was either an allogeneic HSCT recipient or a stem cell or donor lymphocyte infusion donor (not recorded which). It is not recorded whose cells these are; they may come from a transplant donor. Each CDR3 is given with its conserved first and last residue. D genes are given only for firm matches. Clone size is shown for a subset of rows, as once, few, many or a class of expanded clone.

>many|TRBJ2-1|TRBV27|TRBD1
CASTPERDRANEQFF
TGTGCCAGCACCCCAGAACGGGACAGGGCCAATGAGCAGTTCTTC
>few|TRBJ1-5|TRBV20-1|TRBD1
CSASPGQGYYSNQPQHF
TGCAGTGCTAGCCCGGGACAGGGGTATTATAGCAATCAGCCCCAGCATTTT
>many|TRBJ1-5|TRBV9|TRBD1
CASSPDGQGNQPQHF
TGTGCCAGCAGCCCCGACGGACAGGGCAATCAGCCCCAGCATTTT
>.|TRBJ2-7|TRBV5-1|.
CASSLEGEYEQYF
TGCGCCAGCAGCTTGGAGGGGGAATACGAGCAGTACTTC
>many|TRBJ1-1|TRBV10-3|.
CAIRGQGQATTEAFF
TGTGCCATCAGAGGCCAAGGTCAGGCGACCACTGAAGCTTTCTTT
>many|TRBJ1-5|TRBV18|.
CASSPPGAGRQPQHF
TGTGCCAGCTCACCACCGGGGGCCGGGAGACAGCCCCAGCATTTT
>few|TRBJ1-2|TRBV12-3/TRBV12-4|.
CASSLRPKGVYGYTF
TGTGCCAGCAGTTTGCGTCCTAAAGGGGTCTATGGCTACACCTTC
>many|TRBJ2-2|TRBV6-1|TRBD1
CASRRQGDGELFF
TGTGCCAGCAGACGACAGGGGGACGGGGAGCTGTTTTTT
>many|TRBJ2-7|TRBV5-1|.
CASSLVGSLNEQYF
TGCGCCAGCAGCTTGGTCGGGAGTTTGAACGAGCAGTACTTC
>many|TRBJ1-1|TRBV3-1|.
CASSQLDRPKAFF
TGTGCCAGCAGCCAACTCGACAGGCCGAAAGCTTTCTTT
>many|TRBJ1-1|TRBV12-3/TRBV12-4|.
CASSSPRGGKAEAFF
TGTGCCAGCAGTTCCCCCCGGGGGGGGAAAGCTGAAGCTTTCTTT
>.|TRBJ2-5|TRBV5-6|TRBD2
CASSKGGVETQYF
TGTGCCAGCAGCAAGGGAGGGGTAGAGACCCAGTACTTC
>many|TRBJ2-1|TRBV7-9|.
CASSSPRGPNNEQFF
TGTGCCAGCAGCAGTCCCCGGGGCCCCAACAATGAGCAGTTCTTC
>.|TRBJ2-5|TRBV3-1|.
CASSQDLEGSLGQETQYF
TGTGCCAGCAGCCAAGATCTCGAAGGGAGTTTGGGCCAAGAGACCCAGTACTTC
>many|TRBJ2-1|TRBV11-1|TRBD1
CASRPRTGAPNTYNEQFF
TGTGCCAGCAGGCCTCGGACAGGGGCGCCTAACACCTACAATGAGCAGTTCTTC
>many|TRBJ2-2|TRBV5-1|TRBD2
CASSPTSDTNTGELFF
TGCGCCAGCAGCCCAACTAGCGACACGAACACCGGGGAGCTGTTTTTT
>few|TRBJ1-6|TRBV3-1|TRBD1
CASSSYRGSVSPLHF
TGTGCCAGCAGCTCGTACAGGGGATCAGTTTCACCCCTCCACTTT
>many|TRBJ2-2|TRBV10-3|TRBD2
CAIRPGGTNTGELFF
TGTGCCATCAGGCCGGGGGGGACGAACACCGGGGAGCTGTTTTTT
>.|TRBJ2-1|TRBV15|.
CATSPEGYNEQFF
TGTGCCACCAGCCCCGAGGGATACAATGAGCAGTTCTTC
>many|TRBJ2-3|TRBV5-1|.
CASTVPGADTQYF
TGCGCCAGCACCGTCCCCGGGGCGGATACGCAGTATTTT
>many|TRBJ1-2|TRBV20-1|.
CSAREDSSYGYTF
TGCAGTGCTAGGGAGGACTCCAGTTATGGCTACACCTTC
>medium-sized|TRBJ2-5|TRBV5-1|TRBD2
CASSLFQGGETQYF
TGCGCCAGCAGCTTGTTTCAGGGAGGGGAGACCCAGTACTTC
>many|TRBJ1-1|TRBV19|.
CASTVGRQNTEAFF
TGTGCCAGTACCGTAGGACGGCAGAACACTGAAGCTTTCTTT
>many|TRBJ1-4|TRBV3-1|.
CASRAAAGSEKLFF
TGTGCCAGCAGGGCGGCGGCTGGAAGTGAAAAACTGTTTTTT
>medium-sized|TRBJ2-5|TRBV7-9|.
CASSLELGETQYF
TGTGCCAGCAGTCTCGAGCTAGGGGAGACCCAGTACTTC
>many|TRBJ1-4|TRBV7-9|TRBD1
CASSWTGGEEKLFF
TGTGCCAGCAGCTGGACAGGGGGTGAAGAAAAACTGTTTTTT
>many|TRBJ2-2|TRBV29-1|TRBD1
CSIKTGTGAGELFF
TGCAGCATAAAGACCGGGACAGGCGCCGGGGAGCTGTTTTTT
>.|TRBJ1-5|TRBV2|TRBD1
CASSVGQGQRGGNQPQHF
TGTGCCAGCAGTGTAGGACAGGGACAAAGGGGGGGCAATCAGCCCCAGCATTTT
>.|TRBJ1-6|TRBV11-1|TRBD1
CASSLDGVVSGQSRKNSPLHF
TGTGCCAGCAGCTTAGATGGTGTGGTGTCGGGACAGTCTCGAAAAAATTCACCCCTCCACTTT
>many|TRBJ2-5|TRBV6-1|.
CASSTRQAPQETQYF
TGTGCCAGCAGTACGCGACAGGCCCCTCAAGAGACCCAGTACTTC
>.|TRBJ2-1|TRBV20-1|.
CSATGKVAYNEQFF
TGCAGTGCTACAGGGAAGGTCGCCTACAATGAGCAGTTCTTC
>many|TRBJ1-3|TRBV6-1|.
CASSRNGDAGNTIYF
TGTGCCAGCAGCCGCAACGGGGACGCTGGAAACACCATATATTTT
>many|TRBJ2-7|TRBV6-5|TRBD1
CASSSSGQGASSEQYF
TGTGCCAGCAGTTCCTCGGGACAGGGGGCCTCCTCCGAGCAGTACTTC
>many|TRBJ1-6|TRBV21-1|.
CASSKTGPSYNSPLHF
TGTGCCAGCAGCAAAACAGGGCCCTCCTATAATTCACCCCTCCACTTT
>.|TRBJ2-1|TRBV5-4|TRBD2
CASSFGTSGRSTYNEQFF
TGTGCCAGCAGCTTTGGGACTAGCGGGAGGTCTACCTACAATGAGCAGTTCTTC
>many|TRBJ2-1|TRBV6-1|TRBD2
CASTVAGGTYNEQFF
TGTGCCAGCACCGTAGCGGGGGGGACGTACAATGAGCAGTTCTTC
>many|TRBJ2-5|TRBV12-3/TRBV12-4|TRBD2
CASRPNSGNAQETQYF
TGTGCCAGCAGGCCAAACAGCGGGAATGCCCAAGAGACCCAGTACTTC
>few|TRBJ2-7|TRBV30|TRBD2
CASDWTSGAYEQYF
TGTGCCTCCGACTGGACTAGCGGGGCCTACGAGCAGTACTTC
>.|TRBJ2-1|TRBV10-3|.
CAISETVAGTYNEQFF
TGTGCCATCAGTGAAACGGTGGCAGGGACCTACAATGAGCAGTTCTTC
>many|TRBJ2-7|TRBV2|.
CASSEARYGEQYF
TGTGCCAGCAGTGAGGCTAGGTACGGCGAGCAGTACTTC
>few|TRBJ1-1|TRBV19|.
CATRGNTEAFF
TGTGCGACCAGGGGCAACACTGAAGCTTTCTTT
>many|TRBJ1-4|TRBV28|.
CASAATNEKLFF
TGTGCCAGCGCAGCAACTAATGAAAAACTGTTTTTT
>medium-sized|TRBJ2-3|TRBV28|TRBD2
CASSSSIRLAGDSDTQYF
TGTGCCAGCAGTTCCTCCATCCGACTAGCGGGAGATTCAGATACGCAGTATTTT
>many|TRBJ1-1|TRBV5-1|.
CASAVTGGNTEAFF
TGCGCCAGCGCTGTGACAGGTGGCAACACTGAAGCTTTCTTT
>many|TRBJ1-4|TRBV12-3/TRBV12-4|.
CASSPGHNEKLFF
TGTGCCAGCAGCCCCGGACATAATGAAAAACTGTTTTTT
>many|TRBJ2-3|TRBV20-1|TRBD2
CSAPLAGATDTQYF
TGCAGTGCTCCCCTAGCGGGGGCGACAGATACGCAGTATTTT
>many|TRBJ2-1|TRBV11-2|.
CASSSDMGAYNEQFF
TGTGCCAGCAGCTCAGACATGGGGGCCTACAATGAGCAGTTCTTC
>many|TRBJ2-7|TRBV9|TRBD1
CASSRLGQGDYEQYF
TGTGCCAGCAGCCGGCTGGGACAGGGGGACTACGAGCAGTACTTC
>few|TRBJ1-6|TRBV30|TRBD1
CAWSAGQGYSPLHF
TGTGCCTGGAGTGCCGGACAGGGCTATTCACCCCTCCACTTT
>many|TRBJ1-6|TRBV4-1|.
CASSQDLAGRPLHF
TGCGCCAGCAGCCAAGATCTTGCAGGGAGACCCCTCCACTTT
>many|TRBJ2-2|TRBV12-3/TRBV12-4|.
CASSLGANTGELFF
TGTGCCAGCAGTTTAGGGGCTAACACCGGGGAGCTGTTTTTT
>many|TRBJ1-1|TRBV5-1|.
CASSLAGVGTEAFF
TGCGCCAGCAGCTTGGCAGGGGTTGGGACTGAAGCTTTCTTT
>many|TRBJ1-3|TRBV5-4|.
CASSLERGNTIYF
TGTGCCAGCAGCTTGGAACGAGGAAACACCATATATTTT
>many|TRBJ2-1|TRBV3-1|.
CASSQMVNEQFF
TGTGCCAGCAGCCAAATGGTCAATGAGCAGTTCTTC
>many|TRBJ2-1|TRBV19|.
CASQDLSSYNEQFF
TGTGCCAGTCAGGACCTCAGCTCCTACAATGAGCAGTTCTTC
>many|TRBJ2-1|TRBV11-2|TRBD2
CASSLETSGEQFF
TGTGCCAGCAGCTTAGAGACTAGCGGGGAGCAGTTCTTC
>.|TRBJ2-1|TRBV5-4|.
CASTYLGADPHEQFF
TGTGCCAGCACCTACCTTGGCGCCGACCCCCATGAGCAGTTCTTC
>many|TRBJ1-1|TRBV7-9|.
CASSLSDRNTEAFF
TGTGCCAGCAGCTTATCCGACAGGAACACTGAAGCTTTCTTT
>.|TRBJ2-7|TRBV5-4|.
CASSLRGVYEQYF
TGTGCCAGCAGCTTACGAGGGGTCTACGAGCAGTACTTC